The 4 T cell receptor beta chains listed next were all sequenced from one sample in a study of patients and donors after allogeneic stem cell transplantation. In TCRdb, the RT-PCR reads were re-called with MiXCR into one record per CDR3 protein. Found here are approximately 210,000 distinct CDR3 sequences, 41% of them singletons; the top ten hold 33%. Sample: blood, either unsorted or a sorted T cell fraction (not recorded which). The receptors stem from a human donor who was either an allogeneic HSCT recipient or a stem cell or donor lymphocyte infusion donor (not recorded which). It is not recorded whose cells these are; they may come from a transplant donor.

This clonotype has just a few counts. The rearrangement links TRBV5-1 to TRBJ1-1; the D gene is possibly TRBD1 (6 bases). CDR3 length equals 14 residues. V lost 0 bases and J lost 5, with 11 bases in between. CDR1 is SGHRS, CDR2 YFSETQ, per germline. For the CDR3, the DNA is TGCGCCAGCAGCTTGGCCACAGGGAGTACTGAAGCTTTCTTT. Encoded protein: CASSLATGSTEAFF. Based on the CDR3 plus reference TRBV5-1 and TRBJ1-1, the full variable domain is KAGVTQTPRYLIKTRGQQVTLSCSPISGHRSVSWYQQTPGQGLQFLFEYFSETQRNKGNFPGRFSGRQFSNSRSEMNVSTLELGDSALYLCASSLATGSTEAFFGQGTRLTVV.

This clonotype was observed a handful of times. The J gene is TRBJ1-3, the V gene TRBV28; D possibly corresponds to TRBD1 (5 bases). V dropped 8 bases and J dropped 4 bases, with 18 bases sitting between them. The CDR3 totals 15 residues. Per the germline V gene, CDR1 is MDHEN and CDR2 is SYDVKM. The CDR3 spells CASVSYKGRGNTIYF. CDR3 bases: TGTGCCAGCGTATCCTACAAGGGGAGAGGAAACACCATATATTTT. The full variable domain, its missing parts supplied by reference TRBV28 and TRBJ1-3, is DVKVTQSSRYLVKRTGEKVFLECVQDMDHENMFWYRQDPGLGLRLIYFSYDVKMKEKGDIPEGYSVSREKKERFSLILESASTNQTSMYLCASVSYKGRGNTIYFGEGSWLTVV.

The genes are TRBV4-2 and TRBJ1-5; a weak D match, TRBD1 (6 bases). Germline V gene sequence: CDR1 LGHNA, CDR2 YNFKEQ. V lost 4 bases and J lost 2, with 21 bases in between. This CDR3 is 18 amino acids long. This CDR3 is CASSPGGGAGAGNQPQHF. Written as DNA, the CDR3 is TGTGCCAGCAGCCCAGGTGGAGGTGCGGGGGCGGGCAATCAGCCCCAGCATTTT.

This clonotype was observed a few times. The rearrangement links TRBV27 to TRBJ2-3, with D possibly called TRBD1 or TRBD2 (5 bases each). The V and J ends lost 6 bases and 2 bases respectively, with 6 bases between them. This CDR3 has 12 amino acids. Germline CDR1 reads MNHEY; CDR2 reads SMNVEV (reference sequence). The CDR3 DNA follows: TGTGCCAGCAGCGGGGCCACAGATACGCAGTATTTT. Amino acids: CASSGATDTQYF.